These 19 T cell receptor beta chains came from one sample sequenced in a study of control samples from healthy donors and cancer patients. The protocol was immunoSEQ multiplex PCR, while the TCRdb copy is restricted to in-frame clones and leaves out a portion. Among about 70,000 clones listed, around four fifths were seen once. Sequencing was performed on PBMCs. The origin of the receptors is a woman between 45 and 60 years old with lung cancer.

The V gene is TRBV20-1, the J gene TRBJ1-1; tentative D call: TRBD1 (6 bases). Germline values: CDR1 DFQATT, CDR2 SNEGSKA (reference sequence). The CDR3 is 13 amino acids. Trimming removed 3 bases from V and 1 base from J, with 9 bases in between. The CDR3, as DNA: TGCAGTGCTAGTCGGGGGCCGAACACTGAAGCTTTCTTT. It specifies CSASRGPNTEAFF.

The chain joins TRBV25-1 to TRBJ1-2; D is possibly TRBD1 (5 bases). This CDR3 spans 12 amino acids. Trimming removed 4 bases from V and 7 bases from J, with 10 bases in between. In germline, CDR1 is MGHDK, CDR2 SYGVNS. This CDR3 reads CASSAGFSGYTF. CDR3 coding DNA: TGTGCCAGCAGTGCAGGGTTTTCTGGCTACACCTTC.

The genes are TRBV20-1 and TRBJ2-3; 15 bases are a match to TRBD2. V lost 3 bases, J lost 2 bases, and 6 bases stayed unmatched. Germline CDR1 reads DFQATT; CDR2 reads SNEGSKA (reference sequence). The CDR3 runs 17 residues. The CDR3 spells CSASPGLAGGITDTQYF. DNA of the CDR3: TGCAGTGCTAGTCCGGGACTAGCGGGGGGAATCACAGATACGCAGTATTTT.

This clone occurred once. The rearrangement joins TRBV5-1 to TRBJ1-2; the D gene is possibly TRBD1 (6 bases). Trimming pared 1 base from V and 7 bases from J, leaving 20 bases between. The CDR3 loop spans 16 amino acids. CDR1 SGHRS and CDR2 YFSETQ come from the germline V gene. The CDR3 here is CASSLLRGRESSGYTF. The CDR3 nucleotides read TGCGCCAGCAGCTTGTTGCGGGGGCGCGAGTCTAGTGGCTACACCTTC.

The chain uses TRBV9 and TRBJ2-2, with D possibly being TRBD1 or TRBD2 (5 bases each). Germline V gene lookup returns CDR1 SGDLS and CDR2 YYNGEE. CDR3 length: 16 amino acids. V was trimmed by 0 bases and J by 6 bases, leaving 15 bases between them. CDR3 residues: CASSVAFRDPSGELFF. As DNA, the CDR3 is TGTGCCAGCAGCGTAGCATTCCGGGACCCTTCCGGGGAGCTGTTTTTT.

The chain combines TRBV5-1 with TRBJ1-5; 8 bases fit TRBD1. The CDR3 spans 15 residues. The V gene end was trimmed by 0 bases and the J gene end by 5 bases; junction bases not matched to a gene: 4. Germline V gene data show CDR1 as SGHRS and CDR2 as YFSETQ. CDR3 in amino acids: CASSLGQGAHQPQHF. The DNA of the CDR3 is TGCGCCAGCAGCTTGGGGCAGGGGGCCCATCAGCCCCAGCATTTT.

The gene calls are TRBV5-1 and TRBJ2-5; 12 bases line up with TRBD1. CDR3 length equals 18 residues. Germline V gives CDR1 SGHRS, CDR2 YFSETQ. V trimming: 4 bases; J trimming: 1 base; junction bases outside the gene matches: 11. The CDR3 sequence is CASSPLLGQGALQETQYF. In nucleotides, the CDR3 is TGCGCCAGCAGCCCCCTTTTGGGACAGGGGGCTCTCCAAGAGACCCAGTACTTC.

V is TRBV6-2 or TRBV6-3 and J is TRBJ1-5; TRBD1 matches at 8 bases. The CDR3 consists of 16 residues. Germline CDR1 MNHEY, CDR2 SVGEGT. V shed 4 bases and J 1 base; nucleotides not matched to a gene: 6. This chain's CDR3 is CASSFRTGKSNQPQHF. CDR3 nucleotides: TGTGCCAGCAGTTTCCGGACAGGGAAAAGCAATCAGCCCCAGCATTTT.

This chain links TRBV7-2 with TRBJ1-2; a possible D gene is TRBD1 (5 bases). This CDR3 has 14 amino acids. CDR1 is SGHTA, CDR2 FQGNSA, per germline. Trimming left V 1 base short and J 4 bases short, with 10 bases between. CDR3 region: CASSLELGVYGYTF. CDR3 DNA sequence: TGTGCCAGCAGCTTAGAATTGGGGGTCTATGGCTACACCTTC.

The chain is built from TRBV6-5 and TRBJ1-2; D call uncertain. The ends were cut back, 1 base at V and 4 bases at J, with 7 bases in the middle. The CDR3 has 13 residues. The germline V gene encodes CDR1 MNHEY and CDR2 SVGAGI. This CDR3 reads CASSYLGSYGYTF. Here the CDR3 DNA reads TGTGCCAGCAGTTACTTAGGGAGCTATGGCTACACCTTC.

The table lists this clone with a few counts. This chain links TRBV3-1 (or the pseudogene TRBV3-2) with TRBJ2-2; no clear D gene. Trimming took off 1 base at V and 3 bases at J, with 9 bases between the two ends. There are 15 residues in the CDR3. From germline, CDR1 is LGHDT and CDR2 YNNKEL (reference sequence). CDR3 amino acids: CASSQGRLHTGELFF. As DNA, the CDR3 is TGTGCCAGCAGCCAAGGCAGGCTTCACACCGGGGAGCTGTTTTTT.

The CDR3 sequence is CASNPGQLSNYGYTF. CDR3 sequence (DNA): TGTGCCAGCAATCCCGGACAGCTTTCTAACTATGGCTACACCTTC. This chain joins TRBV6-1 and TRBJ1-2; D possibly corresponds to TRBD1 (6 bases). Germline loops: CDR1 MNHNS, CDR2 SASEGT. Between the trimmed V and J ends, which lost 7 bases and 0 bases, there was a span of 15 bases. This CDR3 is built from 15 residues.

The J gene is TRBJ1-4, the V gene TRBV28, with D possibly TRBD1 on 5 matching bases. V dropped 2 bases and J dropped 1 base, with 11 bases sitting between them. The V gene's germline CDR1 is MDHEN and CDR2 SYDVKM. This CDR3 region has 16 residues. The CDR3 DNA reads TGTGCCAGCAGTTTACAATGGGGGGGAACTAATGAAAAACTGTTTTTT. It encodes CASSLQWGGTNEKLFF. The variable domain in full, with the rest retrieved from reference TRBV28 and TRBJ1-4, is DVKVTQSSRYLVKRTGEKVFLECVQDMDHENMFWYRQDPGLGLRLIYFSYDVKMKEKGDIPEGYSVSREKKERFSLILESASTNQTSMYLCASSLQWGGTNEKLFFGSGTQLSVL.

The J gene is TRBJ1-1, the V gene TRBV6-1; unclear D gene. There are 13 residues in the CDR3. The germline CDR1 and CDR2 sequences are MNHNS and SASEGT. V lost 3 bases, J lost 2 bases, and 7 bases lay in between. The CDR3 spells CASSETGNTEAFF. The CDR3 DNA reads as TGTGCCAGCAGTGAGACGGGTAACACTGAAGCTTTCTTT.

V and J are TRBV11-2 and TRBJ1-2, with 9 nucleotides matching TRBD1. Trimming cost V 5 bases and J 3 bases; bases outside gene matches: 4. There are 14 residues in the CDR3. Germline loops: CDR1 SGHAT, CDR2 FQNNGV. CDR3 nucleotide sequence: TGTGCCAGCAGCCGTTGGACAGGGGACTATGGCTACACCTTC. It translates to CASSRWTGDYGYTF.

This clone rates as medium-sized. Other DNA sequences within the sample encode an identical CDR3. This chain connects TRBV5-5 to TRBJ2-7; D might be TRBD2 (6 bases). Germline CDR1 and CDR2: SGHKS and YYEKEE (reference sequence). CDR3 length: 14 amino acids. Trimming shortened V by 1 base and J by 3 bases, and 11 bases separated the two germline ends. DNA for the CDR3: TGTGCCAGCAGCTTGAGAGGGACTGACTACGAGCAGTACTTC. It yields the protein CASSLRGTDYEQYF.

The CDR3 nucleotides read TGTGCCAGCAGCTTACAACAGATCACCGGGGAGCTGTTTTTT. As protein: CASSLQQITGELFF. This chain joins TRBV7-8 and TRBJ2-2, with D uncertain. The V gene lost 2 bases and the J gene lost 4 bases, with 8 bases spanning the gap. The CDR3 is made up of 14 amino acids. Germline V gene sequence: CDR1 SGHVS, CDR2 FQNEAQ. The full variable domain, its missing parts supplied by reference TRBV7-8 and TRBJ2-2, is GAGVSQSPRYKVAKRGQDVALRCDPISGHVSLFWYQQALGQGPEFLTYFQNEAQLDKSGLPSDRFFAERPEGSVSTLKIQRTQQEDSAVYLCASSLQQITGELFFGEGSRLTVL.

The chain carries TRBV4-2 and TRBJ2-6, with D possibly being TRBD1 (6 bases). CDR1 and CDR2 from the germline V gene are LGHNA and YNFKEQ. The CDR3 has 14 amino acids. Between the trimmed V and J ends, which lost 4 bases and 15 bases, there was a span of 19 bases. In DNA, the CDR3 is TGTGCCAGCAGCCCCCCTCAACAGGGAAGTAACCTGACTTTC. This translates into CASSPPQQGSNLTF.

This chain links TRBV2 with TRBJ2-1, with 13 nucleotides matching TRBD2. From germline, CDR1 is SNHLY and CDR2 FYNNEI. This CDR3 has 14 residues. After removal of 6 bases from V and 10 bases from J, the junction contained 6 bases not matched to a gene. Here the CDR3 DNA reads TGTGCCAGCAGCCGGACTAGCGGGGGAGTCGAGCAGTTCTTC. Encoded protein: CASSRTSGGVEQFF.